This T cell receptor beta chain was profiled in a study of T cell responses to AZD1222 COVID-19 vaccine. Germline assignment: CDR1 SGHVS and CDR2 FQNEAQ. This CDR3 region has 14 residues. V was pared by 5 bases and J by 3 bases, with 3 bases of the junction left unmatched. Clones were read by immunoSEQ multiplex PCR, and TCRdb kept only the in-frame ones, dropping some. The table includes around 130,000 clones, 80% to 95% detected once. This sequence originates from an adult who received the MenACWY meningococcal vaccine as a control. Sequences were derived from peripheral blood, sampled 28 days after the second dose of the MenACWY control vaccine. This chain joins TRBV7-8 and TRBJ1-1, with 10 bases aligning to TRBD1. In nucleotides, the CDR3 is TGTGCCAGCAGCCCCGGACAGGGGGACACTGAAGCTTTCTTT. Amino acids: CASSPGQGDTEAFF.